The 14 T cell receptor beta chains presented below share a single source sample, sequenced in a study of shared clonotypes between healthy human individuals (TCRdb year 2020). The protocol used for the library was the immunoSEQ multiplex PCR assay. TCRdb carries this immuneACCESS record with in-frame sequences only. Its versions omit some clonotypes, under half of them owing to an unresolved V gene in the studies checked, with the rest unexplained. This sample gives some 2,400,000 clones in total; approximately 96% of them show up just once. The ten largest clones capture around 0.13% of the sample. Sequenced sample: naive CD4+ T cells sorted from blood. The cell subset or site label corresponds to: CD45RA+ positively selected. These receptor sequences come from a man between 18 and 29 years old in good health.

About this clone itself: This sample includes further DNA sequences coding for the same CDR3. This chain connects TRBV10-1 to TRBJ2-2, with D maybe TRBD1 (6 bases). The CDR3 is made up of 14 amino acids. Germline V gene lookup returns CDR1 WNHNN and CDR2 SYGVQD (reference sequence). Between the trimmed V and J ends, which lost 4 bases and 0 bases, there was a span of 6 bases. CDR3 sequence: CASSGTANTGELFF. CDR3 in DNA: TGCGCCAGCAGTGGGACAGCGAACACCGGGGAGCTGTTTTTT.

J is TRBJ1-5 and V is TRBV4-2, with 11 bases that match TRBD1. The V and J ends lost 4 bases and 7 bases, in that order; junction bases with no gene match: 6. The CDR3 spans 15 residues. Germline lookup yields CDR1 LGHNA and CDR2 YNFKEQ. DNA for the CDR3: TGTGCCAGCAGCCCTGGACAGGGGGCCAACCAGCCCCAGCATTTT. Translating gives CASSPGQGANQPQHF.

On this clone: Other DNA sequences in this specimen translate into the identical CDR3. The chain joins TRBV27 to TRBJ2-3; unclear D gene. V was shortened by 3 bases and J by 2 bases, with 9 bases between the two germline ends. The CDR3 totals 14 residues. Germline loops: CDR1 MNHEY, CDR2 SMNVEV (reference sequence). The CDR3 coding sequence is TGTGCCAGCAGTTTGGGTAGGGACACAGATACGCAGTATTTT. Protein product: CASSLGRDTDTQYF.

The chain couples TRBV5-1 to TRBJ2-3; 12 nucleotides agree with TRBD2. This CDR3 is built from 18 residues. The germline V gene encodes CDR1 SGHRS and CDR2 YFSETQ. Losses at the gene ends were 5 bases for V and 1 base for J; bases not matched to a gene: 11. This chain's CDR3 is CASREASGGAKGTDTQYF. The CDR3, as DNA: TGCGCCAGCAGGGAGGCTAGCGGGGGGGCCAAGGGCACAGATACGCAGTATTTT.

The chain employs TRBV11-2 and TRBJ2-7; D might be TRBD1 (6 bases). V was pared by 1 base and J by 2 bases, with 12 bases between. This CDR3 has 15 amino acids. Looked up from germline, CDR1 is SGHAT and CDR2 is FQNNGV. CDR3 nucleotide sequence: TGTGCCAGCAGCTTAGGAGGCAGGGGCGCCTACGAGCAGTACTTC. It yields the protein CASSLGGRGAYEQYF.

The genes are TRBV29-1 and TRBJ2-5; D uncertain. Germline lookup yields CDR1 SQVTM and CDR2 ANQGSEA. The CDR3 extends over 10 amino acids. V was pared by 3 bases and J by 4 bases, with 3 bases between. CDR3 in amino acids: CSVESETQYF. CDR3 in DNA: TGCAGCGTTGAGTCAGAGACCCAGTACTTC.

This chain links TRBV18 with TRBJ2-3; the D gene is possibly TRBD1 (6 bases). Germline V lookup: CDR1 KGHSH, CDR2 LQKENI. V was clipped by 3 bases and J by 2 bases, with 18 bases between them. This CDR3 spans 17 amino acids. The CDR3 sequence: CASSPPAGTQYTDTQYF. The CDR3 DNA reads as TGTGCCAGCTCACCCCCGGCCGGGACACAATACACAGATACGCAGTATTTT. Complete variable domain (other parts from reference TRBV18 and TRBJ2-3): NAGVMQNPRHLVRRRGQEARLRCSPMKGHSHVYWYRQLPEEGLKFMVYLQKENIIDESGMPKERFSAEFPKEGPSILRIQQVVRGDSAAYFCASSPPAGTQYTDTQYFGPGTRLTVL.

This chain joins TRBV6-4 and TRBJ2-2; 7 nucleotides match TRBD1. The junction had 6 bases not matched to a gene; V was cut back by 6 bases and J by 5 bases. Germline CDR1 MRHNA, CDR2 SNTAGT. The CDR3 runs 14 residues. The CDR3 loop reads CASRAGTVTGELFF. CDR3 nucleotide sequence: TGTGCCAGCAGAGCAGGGACAGTTACCGGGGAGCTGTTTTTT.

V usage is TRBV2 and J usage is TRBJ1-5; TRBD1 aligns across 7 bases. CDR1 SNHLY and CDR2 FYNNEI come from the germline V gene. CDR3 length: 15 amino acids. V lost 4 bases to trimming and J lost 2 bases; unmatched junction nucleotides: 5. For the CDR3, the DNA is TGTGCCAGCAGTGGAGAGCAGGGGGGCAATCAGCCCCAGCATTTT. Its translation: CASSGEQGGNQPQHF.

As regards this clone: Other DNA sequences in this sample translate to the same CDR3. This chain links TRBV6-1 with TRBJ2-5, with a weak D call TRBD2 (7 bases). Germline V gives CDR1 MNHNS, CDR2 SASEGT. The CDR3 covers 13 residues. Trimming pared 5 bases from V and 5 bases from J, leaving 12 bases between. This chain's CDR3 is CASSPPGGETQYF. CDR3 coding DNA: TGTGCCAGCAGTCCCCCGGGGGGCGAGACCCAGTACTTC.

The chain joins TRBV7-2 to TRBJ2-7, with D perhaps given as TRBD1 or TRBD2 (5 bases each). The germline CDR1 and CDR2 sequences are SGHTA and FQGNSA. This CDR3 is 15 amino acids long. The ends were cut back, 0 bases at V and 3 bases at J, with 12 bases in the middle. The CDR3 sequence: CASSLAGTLNYEQYF. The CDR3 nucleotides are TGTGCCAGCAGCTTAGCTGGGACCCTCAACTACGAGCAGTACTTC.

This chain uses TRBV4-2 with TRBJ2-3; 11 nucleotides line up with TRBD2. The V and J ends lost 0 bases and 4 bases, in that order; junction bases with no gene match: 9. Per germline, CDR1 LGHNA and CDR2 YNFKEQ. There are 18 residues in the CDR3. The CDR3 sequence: CASSQEFSGGAVADTQYF. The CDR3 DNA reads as TGTGCCAGCAGCCAAGAGTTTAGCGGGGGGGCAGTCGCAGATACGCAGTATTTT.

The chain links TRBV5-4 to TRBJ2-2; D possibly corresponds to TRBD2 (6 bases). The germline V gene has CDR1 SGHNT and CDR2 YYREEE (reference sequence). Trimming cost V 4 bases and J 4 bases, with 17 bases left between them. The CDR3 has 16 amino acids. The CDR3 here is CASSPPGLAVTGELFF. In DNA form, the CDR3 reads TGTGCCAGCAGCCCCCCGGGACTGGCGGTCACCGGGGAGCTGTTTTTT.

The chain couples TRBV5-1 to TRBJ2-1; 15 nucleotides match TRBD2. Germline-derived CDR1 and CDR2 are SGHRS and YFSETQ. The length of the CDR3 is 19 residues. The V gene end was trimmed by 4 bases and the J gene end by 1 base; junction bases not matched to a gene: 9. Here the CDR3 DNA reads TGCGCCAGCAGCCCTAGGACTAGCGGGAGGGCCTTATCCTACAATGAGCAGTTCTTC. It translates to CASSPRTSGRALSYNEQFF. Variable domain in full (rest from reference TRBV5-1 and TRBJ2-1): KAGVTQTPRYLIKTRGQQVTLSCSPISGHRSVSWYQQTPGQGLQFLFEYFSETQRNKGNFPGRFSGRQFSNSRSEMNVSTLELGDSALYLCASSPRTSGRALSYNEQFFGPGTRLTVL.